The entry below gives a single T cell receptor (beta chain) sequence along with its context. Its antigen specificity is not known. No much larger clone is present one base from it, and per-base qualities are unavailable. The sample is drawn from a study of T cell changes during pregnancy in multiple sclerosis (dated by TCRdb to the late 2010s). With respect to the entire study: Changes in the T cell repertoire over the course of pregnancy were examined in this study in women with multiple sclerosis.

Libraries were built with the immunoSEQ multiplex PCR assay. As stored in TCRdb, this immuneACCESS dataset retains in-frame rearrangements with V and J assigned. A fraction of the clones does not appear; measured against another copy, unresolved V genes explain less than half of the discrepancy, and the remainder lacks a known reason. The sample data list fewer than 50,000 clones, and 88% of these were observed just once. The ten largest make up under 7.5% of the sample. The CDR3 contains 17 residues, cysteine and phenylalanine counted. The only DNA kept is the CDR3, 51 bases in frame from the first base.

This receptor was identified in a female donor with multiple sclerosis, enrolled in a pregnancy study. The sample consisted of CD8+ T cells from peripheral blood mononuclear cells, taken in the third trimester of pregnancy. The chain is encoded by TRBV21-1 joined to TRBJ1-1. TRBV21-1 is termed a pseudogene. In nucleotides, the sequence is TGTGCCAGCAGCAAGGAAGGAGGCGGACGAGGTGGTACTGAAGCTTTCTTT. It is translated as CASSKEGGGRGGTEAFF.